The TCR beta chain under discussion was sequenced for a study of vaccination effects on CD4 cells after COVID-19 (dated 2022 in TCRdb). In terms of the full investigation: Participants received two doses of either the BNT162b2 or the mRNA-1273 mRNA SARS-CoV-2 vaccine. In both COVID-19 convalescent patients and infection-naive vaccine recipients, the study compared SARS-CoV-2 spike-specific CD4+ TCR repertoires from before mRNA vaccination with those from after it. Altogether, around 9 COVID-19 convalescent patients and a few SARS-CoV-2-naive healthy vaccine recipients made up the full study. Cultures from other donors in the study were sequenced using the Oncomine TCR Beta short-read assay on an Illumina iSeq 100.

What the research found in general, with its limitations: Among healthy vaccine recipients, nearly all vaccine-induced clones were SARS-CoV-2 mono-reactive, and only 1 of 255 was cross-reactive with common cold coronaviruses. Limitations of the study were the small number of convalescent patients and the absence of early post-infection timepoints. At late post-vaccination timepoints, both infection-induced and vaccine-induced clones showed marked clonal contraction, consistent with waning T cell responses.

Library method: the immunoSEQ multiplex PCR assay. DNA from the cultured and isolated CD4+ T cells underwent TCR beta CDR3 sequencing. The published analysis was carried out like this. Non-productive TCR sequences were discarded, and reads were trimmed to the CDR3 region, with only CDR3s of 7 or more amino acids retained. The MANAFEST web app was used to identify antigen-specific clonotypes by comparing expansion in peptide wells with expansion in reference cultures. To be called positive, a clone needed expansion at FDR<0.05 compared with the reference and with all other wells, an odds ratio greater than 5, and a frequency greater than 0.1% in two replicate wells. Clonotypes significantly expanded in SARS-CoV-2 spike wells and in at least one common cold coronavirus spike condition were defined as cross-reactive. Levenshtein distance calculated with the stringdist R package was used to assess CDR3 similarity, and unrooted trees were constructed with ape in R 3.6.1. In its TCRdb copy, this immuneACCESS table keeps in-frame sequences only and misses some clones. Where compared with another copy, unresolved V genes explain less than half of these, and the others have no known cause. Clonal size and the V and J genes are those of that table, whereas D and trimming came from the DNA. For this sample there are 40,000 to 45,000 clones; 70% to 85% appear just once. Of the sample, about 3% falls within the top ten clones.

Germline trimming: 8 bases from V, 4 bases from J; junction bases outside gene matches: 9. Including the terminal cysteine and phenylalanine, the CDR3 comprises 15 residues. Just CDR3 DNA is preserved here, 45 bases in frame from base 1. CDR1 and CDR2 are drawn from the germline V gene (reference sequence): MNHEY, SMNVEV. Comments on this clone: There is no known antigen for this receptor. Base qualities are not at hand, and no much larger clone is one base apart.

In the ViraFEST assay, PBMC were stimulated with viral peptide pools, and antigen-specific CD4+ T cell clonotypes were then identified by expansion using TCR sequencing. After approximately 11 days of culture, CD4+ T cells were isolated with the EasySep CD4+ T cell isolation kit. Healthy vaccine recipients had no prior SARS-CoV-2 infection, confirmed by negative nucleocapsid antibodies before and after vaccination. A few million PBMC per well were cultured in IMDM with 5% human AB serum, 9 to 10 IU/ml IL-2 and gentamicin, plus 10 ug/ml peptides. On days 3 and 7, half of the culture medium was replaced with fresh IL-2-containing medium. Each peptide stimulation condition was cultured in triplicate wells unless otherwise noted. Using Ficoll-Paque Plus gradient centrifugation, PBMC were separated from whole blood and then either used fresh or cryopreserved at -140C. The overlapping peptide pools covered the spike proteins of SARS-CoV-2 as well as those of the common cold coronaviruses HCoV-NL63, HCoV-OC43 and HCoV-229E. Genomic DNA was extracted from cultured CD4+ T cells with the QIAamp micro DNA kit.

The specimen was CD4+ T cells from PBMCs cultured with HCoV-NL63 spike peptides, collected before COVID-19 vaccination. Reading the label with the study, this specimen's cell subset or site is: HCoV-NL63 spike overlapping peptide pool stimulation. This sequence was found in a human donor who received a COVID-19 vaccine. The rearranged segments are TRBV27 and TRBJ2-3, and 10 junctional nucleotides match TRBD1. The nucleotide sequence is TGTGCCAGCCAAAAGACAGGGGGCCTCGCAGATACGCAGTATTTT. It is translated as CASQKTGGLADTQYF.